These T cell receptor beta chains were read from a single sample in a study of control samples from healthy donors and cancer patients. Libraries were prepared by immunoSEQ multiplex PCR; TCRdb keeps only in-frame clonotypes and omits some of them. Of around 85,000 clones in the sample, 85% to 95% were seen once. Sequenced sample: blood. The source of these receptors is a woman aged 18-29 years in good health. CDR3s include the opening cysteine and the closing phenylalanine or tryptophan. D genes are given only for firm matches. Rows may omit the clone size; those that give it use once, few, many or a size class.

J gene | V gene | D gene | clone size | CDR3 DNA | CDR3 protein
TRBJ1-2 | TRBV28 | - | - | TGTGCCACGCGTAGAGGGGAGCCAAACTATGGCTACACCTTC | CATRRGEPNYGYTF
TRBJ2-7 | TRBV7-2 | - | - | TGTGCCAGCAGGTCGACAGGCCCCCTCGAGCAGTACTTC | CASRSTGPLEQYF
TRBJ2-7 | TRBV20-1 | - | - | TGCAGTGCTAGTAAAGGGTTCGGCTACGAGCAGTACTTC | CSASKGFGYEQYF
TRBJ2-5 | TRBV7-3 | - | - | TGTGCCAGCAGCTTAACGCGGGACAAGGTAGAGACCCAGTACTTC | CASSLTRDKVETQYF
TRBJ2-5 | TRBV6-5 | - | - | TGTGCCAGCGGAAGGGGCAGCCAAGAGACCCAGTACTTC | CASGRGSQETQYF
TRBJ1-5 | TRBV6-2/TRBV6-3 | - | - | TGTGCCAGCAGTTACATCCGACAGGGCAATCAGCCCCAGCATTTT | CASSYIRQGNQPQHF
TRBJ2-1 | TRBV15 | TRBD2 | - | TGTGCCACCAGCAGACTTAATGGGGGGAGGGTCCATGAGCAGTTCTTC | CATSRLNGGRVHEQFF
TRBJ1-2 | TRBV5-1 | - | - | TGCGCCAGCAGCAGAACCGGGACTGATTATGGCTACACCTTC | CASSRTGTDYGYTF
TRBJ2-3 | TRBV29-1 | - | - | TGCAGCGTTGTATTTGTCGGGAGCACAGATACGCAGTATTTT | CSVVFVGSTDTQYF
TRBJ1-1 | TRBV6-1 | - | - | TGTGCCAGCAGTGAAAAGAGAGATCGAGCTTTCTTT | CASSEKRDRAFF
TRBJ2-2 | TRBV18 | - | - | TGTGCCAGCTCACCACAGTCGAACACCGGGGAGCTGTTTTTT | CASSPQSNTGELFF
TRBJ1-2 | TRBV10-3 | TRBD1 | - | TGTGCCAACACACCGGGACAGGGGAATGGCTACACCTTC | CANTPGQGNGYTF
TRBJ1-2 | TRBV6-5 | - | - | TGTGCCACCAAACAGGGATCGGGAGGCTACACCTTC | CATKQGSGGYTF
TRBJ1-1 | TRBV5-1 | - | - | TGCGCCAGCAGCTTTTCTGTAAGTCCGGACACTGAAGCTTTCTTT | CASSFSVSPDTEAFF
TRBJ1-4 | TRBV27 | - | - | TGTGCCAGCAGTTTAACCATCCGGTCAACTAATGAAAAACTGTTTTTT | CASSLTIRSTNEKLFF
TRBJ1-5 | TRBV19 | - | - | TGTGCCAGTAGTATCGGTCGCCCAAGGAGACAGCCCCAGCATTTT | CASSIGRPRRQPQHF
TRBJ2-7 | TRBV9 | TRBD1 | - | TGTGCCAGCAGCGGAGGGACAGGCTACGAGCAGTACTTC | CASSGGTGYEQYF
TRBJ1-4 | TRBV10-2 | - | - | TGCGCCACCGACGAACAGGGAGTTGGGGAAAAACTGTTTTTT | CATDEQGVGEKLFF
TRBJ1-5 | TRBV2 | - | - | TGTGCCAGCAGTGATAGGTCCGGGTATAGCAATCAGCCCCAGCATTTT | CASSDRSGYSNQPQHF
TRBJ1-1 | TRBV4-3 | TRBD1 | - | TGCGCCAGCAGCCAAGATGGGACAGGTAGTTCAGCTTTCTTT | CASSQDGTGSSAFF
TRBJ1-5 | TRBV7-2 | - | - | TGTGCCAGCAGCTTAGATTCGGGTGGCAATCAGCCCCAGCATTTT | CASSLDSGGNQPQHF
TRBJ2-7 | TRBV4-1 | TRBD2 | - | TGCGCCAGCAGCCAAGAGGGACTAGCGGGGGGGAGAATGAACGAGCAGTACTTC | CASSQEGLAGGRMNEQYF
TRBJ2-1 | TRBV7-2 | - | few | TGTGCCAGCAGCTTATCGCGGGGAAATGAGCAGTTCTTC | CASSLSRGNEQFF
TRBJ1-6 | TRBV7-9 | TRBD1 | - | TGTGCCAGCAGCCAGACCGGGACAGGGGACTCACCCCTCCACTTT | CASSQTGTGDSPLHF
TRBJ1-2 | TRBV7-8 | TRBD1 | once | TGTGCCAGCAGCTTGGACAGGCTTTATGGCTACACCTTC | CASSLDRLYGYTF
TRBJ1-3 | TRBV9 | - | - | TGTGCCAGCAGCGTCCAGGGAGGAAACACCATATATTTT | CASSVQGGNTIYF
TRBJ2-5 | TRBV3-1/TRBV3-2 | - | - | TGTGCCAGCAGCCCCCGTCCCAGCGTGGCCCAAGAGACCCAGTACTTC | CASSPRPSVAQETQYF
TRBJ1-5 | TRBV28 | TRBD1 | - | TGTGCCACCCGCCGACAGGGAACAAATCAGCCCCAGCATTTT | CATRRQGTNQPQHF
TRBJ2-5 | TRBV29-1 | - | - | TGCAGCGTTGAAATTGGGGAAGAGACCCAGTACTTC | CSVEIGEETQYF
TRBJ1-1 | TRBV7-2 | - | - | TGTGCCAGCAGCTTAATGGGAGGAATGAACACTGAAGCTTTCTTT | CASSLMGGMNTEAFF
TRBJ2-1 | TRBV9 | - | once | TGTGCCAGCAGCGTAGTGGGGAGTTCAAATAATGAGCAGTTCTTC | CASSVVGSSNNEQFF
TRBJ1-3 | TRBV19 | - | - | TGTGCCAGTAGTGGTAGCTTCTCTGGAAACACCATATATTTT | CASSGSFSGNTIYF
TRBJ2-5 | TRBV12-3/TRBV12-4 | - | - | TGTGCCAGCAGTTCAGGGTTAGGGACCCAGTACTTC | CASSSGLGTQYF
TRBJ2-7 | TRBV19 | - | - | TGTGCCAGTAGTATTAGTCGGGACGGAAGCTACGAGCAGTACTTC | CASSISRDGSYEQYF
TRBJ1-2 | TRBV28 | - | once | TGTGCCAGCAGTGAAATGGGGGCTAACTATGGCTACACCTTC | CASSEMGANYGYTF
TRBJ1-6 | TRBV29-1 | - | - | TGCAGCGTACTTGTTTCTTATAATTCACCCCTCCACTTT | CSVLVSYNSPLHF
TRBJ2-7 | TRBV19 | - | - | TGTGCCAGTAGTATGGTGGGACCACCTTACGAGCAGTACTTC | CASSMVGPPYEQYF
TRBJ2-7 | TRBV20-1 | - | - | TGCAGTGCGAGCGGGCTCTACGAGCAGTACTTC | CSASGLYEQYF
TRBJ2-2 | TRBV11-1 | TRBD2 | - | TGTGCCAGCAGCTTTCACCAGCGAGCGGGATCCGGGGAGCTGTTTTTT | CASSFHQRAGSGELFF
TRBJ2-7 | TRBV3-1/TRBV3-2 | - | - | TGTGCCAGCAGCCAAGAGCCCGGGGGACCCTACGAGCAGTACTTC | CASSQEPGGPYEQYF
TRBJ2-1 | TRBV11-2 | TRBD2 | - | TGTGCCAGCAGCTTATTTGGGACTAGCGGACCTTACAATGAGCAGTTCTTC | CASSLFGTSGPYNEQFF
TRBJ2-6 | TRBV3-1/TRBV3-2 | - | - | TGTGCCAGCAGCCAAGCACCTGGGGTCAACGTCCTGACTTTC | CASSQAPGVNVLTF
TRBJ1-2 | TRBV6-1 | - | - | TGTGCCAGCAGTGAAGCCGGGACGGCCTATGGCTACACCTTC | CASSEAGTAYGYTF
TRBJ1-2 | TRBV6-2/TRBV6-3 | - | few | TGTGCCAGCAGTTACGGCAGGGTCATGGGCTTTTATGGCTACACCTTC | CASSYGRVMGFYGYTF
TRBJ2-2 | TRBV3-1/TRBV3-2 | TRBD1 | - | TGTGCCAGCAGCCCAGAAAGACAGGGCACCGGGGAGCTGTTTTTT | CASSPERQGTGELFF
TRBJ1-2 | TRBV6-6 | TRBD1 | - | TGTGCCAGCTCGGGAAGAAACAGGGGAAACTATGGCTACACCTTC | CASSGRNRGNYGYTF
TRBJ1-5 | TRBV27 | - | - | TGTGCCAGCAGTAGGGGGGCGGATGATCAGCCCCAGCATTTT | CASSRGADDQPQHF
TRBJ2-3 | TRBV4-2 | TRBD2 | - | TGTGCCAGCAGCCAACGCGGGGCGGTAGCGGGAGGGGCAGATACGCAGTATTTT | CASSQRGAVAGGADTQYF
TRBJ1-1 | TRBV2 | - | - | TGTGCCAGCAGTCATCGACAGAGGAACACTGAAGCTTTCTTT | CASSHRQRNTEAFF